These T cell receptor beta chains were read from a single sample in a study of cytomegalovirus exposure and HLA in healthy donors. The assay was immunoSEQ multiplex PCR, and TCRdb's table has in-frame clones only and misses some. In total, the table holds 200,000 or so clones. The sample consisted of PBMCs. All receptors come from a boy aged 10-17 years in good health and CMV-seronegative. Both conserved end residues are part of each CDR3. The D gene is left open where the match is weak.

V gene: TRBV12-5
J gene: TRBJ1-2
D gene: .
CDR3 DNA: TGTGCTAGTGGTTTGACGACAGCAAGATATGGCTACACCTTC
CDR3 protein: CASGLTTARYGYTF

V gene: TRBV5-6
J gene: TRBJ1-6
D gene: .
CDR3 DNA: TGTGCCAGCAGCCCCGAGGGGGGGCGGAGGGCACCCCTCCACTTT
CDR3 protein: CASSPEGGRRAPLHF

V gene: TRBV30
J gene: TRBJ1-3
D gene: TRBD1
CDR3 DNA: TGTGCCTGGAGCGAAACTACAGGGGTTGGAAACACCATATATTTT
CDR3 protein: CAWSETTGVGNTIYF

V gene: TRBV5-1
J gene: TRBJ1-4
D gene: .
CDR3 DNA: TGCGCCAGCAGCCCGATGGGGGGGAGTATTAGTAATGAAAAACTGTTTTTT
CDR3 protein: CASSPMGGSISNEKLFF

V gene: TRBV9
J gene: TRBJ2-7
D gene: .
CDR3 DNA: TGTGCCAGCAGCGGAGGGGGGAGGGCTGAGCAGTACTTC
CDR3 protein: CASSGGGRAEQYF

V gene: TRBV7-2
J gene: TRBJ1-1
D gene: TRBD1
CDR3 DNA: TGTGCCAGCAGCTTAACCATCAGGGGGGCGGTAACTGAAGCTTTCTTT
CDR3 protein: CASSLTIRGAVTEAFF

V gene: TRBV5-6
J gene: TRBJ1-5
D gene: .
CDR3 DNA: TGTGCCAGCAGCCTGGGACCAGGAAATCAGCCCCAGCATTTT
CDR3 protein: CASSLGPGNQPQHF

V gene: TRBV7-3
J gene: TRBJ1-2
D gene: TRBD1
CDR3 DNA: TGTGCCAGCGCACCAGGGACAGAGTATGGCTACACCTTC
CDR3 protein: CASAPGTEYGYTF

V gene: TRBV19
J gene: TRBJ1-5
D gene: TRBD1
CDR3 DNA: TGTGCCAGTAGTATGGGGACAGGGAGGAGCAATCAGCCCCAGCATTTT
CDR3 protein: CASSMGTGRSNQPQHF

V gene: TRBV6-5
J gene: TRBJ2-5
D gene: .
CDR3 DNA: TGTGCCAGCAGTTACCGTCGTGGTGATAGCAGTGAGACCCAGTACTTC
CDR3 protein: CASSYRRGDSSETQYF

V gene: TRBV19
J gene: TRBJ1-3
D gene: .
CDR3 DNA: TGTGCCAGTAGCCCTGACCTCGGAGGGGGAAACACCATATATTTT
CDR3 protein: CASSPDLGGGNTIYF

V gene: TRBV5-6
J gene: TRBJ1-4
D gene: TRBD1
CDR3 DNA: TGTGCCAGCAGCTACGGACAGGGAAGGGAAAAACTGTTTTTT
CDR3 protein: CASSYGQGREKLFF

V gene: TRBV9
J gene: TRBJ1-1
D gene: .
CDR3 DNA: TGTGCCAGCAGCCCCCACGCGGGGGCCACTGAAGCTTTCTTT
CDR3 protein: CASSPHAGATEAFF

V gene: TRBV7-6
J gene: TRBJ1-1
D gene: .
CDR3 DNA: TGTGCCAGCAGCCGGACAGAGAACACTGAAGCTTTCTTT
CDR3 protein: CASSRTENTEAFF

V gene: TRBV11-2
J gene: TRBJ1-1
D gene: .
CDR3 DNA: TGTGCCAGCAGCTTGGAACAGATGAACACTGAAGCTTTCTTT
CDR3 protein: CASSLEQMNTEAFF

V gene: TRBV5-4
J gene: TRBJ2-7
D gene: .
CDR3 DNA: TGTGCCAGCAGCCCCCTTGGGACTCCTGCCTACGAGCAGTACTTC
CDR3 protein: CASSPLGTPAYEQYF

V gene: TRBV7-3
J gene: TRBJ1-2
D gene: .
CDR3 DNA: TGTGCCAGCAGCTCTGGTTCGGATAGGGGTCGAGCTGGCTATGGCTACACCTTC
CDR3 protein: CASSSGSDRGRAGYGYTF

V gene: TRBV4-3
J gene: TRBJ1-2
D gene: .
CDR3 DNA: TGCGCCAGCAGCCAAGATGTACAGGTACGGGCTGGCTACACCTTC
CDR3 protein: CASSQDVQVRAGYTF

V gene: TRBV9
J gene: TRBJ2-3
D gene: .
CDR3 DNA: TGTGCCAGCAGCCCCCCCGGGACTCGCACGCAGTATTTT
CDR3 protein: CASSPPGTRTQYF

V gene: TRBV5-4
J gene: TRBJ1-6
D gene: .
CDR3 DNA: TGTGCCAGCAGCTTGTTACAGGGTAATTCACCCCTCCACTTT
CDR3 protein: CASSLLQGNSPLHF

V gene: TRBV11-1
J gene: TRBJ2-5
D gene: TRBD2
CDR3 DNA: TGTGCCAGCAGCTTAAAGAAGCGGGGGGCGTACCAAGAGACCCAGTACTTC
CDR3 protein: CASSLKKRGAYQETQYF

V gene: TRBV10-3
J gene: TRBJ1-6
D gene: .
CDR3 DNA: TGTGCCATCAGTGTGGGAGGGATAAGCTCCTATAATTCACCCCTCCACTTT
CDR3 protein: CAISVGGISSYNSPLHF

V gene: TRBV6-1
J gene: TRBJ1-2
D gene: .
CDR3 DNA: TGTGCCAGCAGTGAATTGGGCCAGGGAGGCGGCTACACCTTC
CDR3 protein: CASSELGQGGGYTF

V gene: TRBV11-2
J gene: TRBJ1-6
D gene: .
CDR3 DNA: TGTGCCAGCAGCTTGGATCAGGGGCAGGGTTCACCCCTCCACTTT
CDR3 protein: CASSLDQGQGSPLHF